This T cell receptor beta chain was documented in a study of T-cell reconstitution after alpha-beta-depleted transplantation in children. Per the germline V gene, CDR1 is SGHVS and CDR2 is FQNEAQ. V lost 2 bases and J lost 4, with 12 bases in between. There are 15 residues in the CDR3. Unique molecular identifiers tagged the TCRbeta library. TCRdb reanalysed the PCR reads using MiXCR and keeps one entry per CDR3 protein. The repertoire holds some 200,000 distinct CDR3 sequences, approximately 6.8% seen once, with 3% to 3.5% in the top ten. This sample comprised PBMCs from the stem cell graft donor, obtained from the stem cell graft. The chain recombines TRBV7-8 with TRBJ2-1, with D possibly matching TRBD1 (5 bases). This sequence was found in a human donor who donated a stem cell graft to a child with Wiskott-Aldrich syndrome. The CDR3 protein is CASSLRQQIYNEQFF. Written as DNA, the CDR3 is TGTGCCAGCAGCTTAAGACAGCAGATTTACAATGAGCAGTTCTTC.